What follows are 31 T cell receptor beta chains derived from one specimen sequenced in a study of blood T cell repertoires in COVID-19. Clones were read by immunoSEQ multiplex PCR, and TCRdb kept only the in-frame ones, dropping some. The table lists about 44,000 clones, approximately 79% of them singletons. Sequencing was done on a sample of peripheral blood. These receptors originate from a human donor in a cohort sampled during active COVID-19.

The J gene is TRBJ1-2, the V gene TRBV5-8; 9 bases align to TRBD1. CDR3 length equals 16 residues. Germline trimming cut 0 bases from V and 4 bases from J; bases unmatched to any gene: 7. The germline V gene encodes CDR1 SGHTS and CDR2 YDEGEE. The DNA of the CDR3 is TGTGCCAGCAGCTTGGGCCGGGACAGGGAATTCTATGGCTACACCTTC. Amino acids: CASSLGRDREFYGYTF.

The rearrangement links TRBV5-1 to TRBJ2-1, with TRBD2 matching over 13 bases. This CDR3 spans 17 amino acids. Germline CDR1 SGHRS, CDR2 YFSETQ. Trimming at V came to 2 bases and at J to 3 bases, leaving 5 bases not matched to a gene. CDR3 sequence: CASSFVGLAGVYNEQFF. The CDR3 region has the DNA TGCGCCAGCAGCTTCGTTGGACTAGCGGGGGTCTACAATGAGCAGTTCTTC.

This chain links TRBV18 with TRBJ2-5, with a possible D match to TRBD2 (5 bases). CDR1 and CDR2 from the germline V gene are KGHSH and LQKENI. This CDR3 is 13 amino acids long. With 3 bases removed from V and 0 bases from J, the gap between germline ends came to 5 bases. CDR3 residues: CASSPGNQETQYF. The DNA for the CDR3 is TGTGCCAGCTCACCCGGGAACCAAGAGACCCAGTACTTC.

The gene calls are TRBV6-5 and TRBJ1-5; maybe TRBD1 (6 bases). Trimming left V 0 bases short and J 5 bases short, with 11 bases between. The CDR3 consists of 15 residues. CDR1 is MNHEY and CDR2 is SVGAGI in the germline V gene. The CDR3 nucleotides read TGTGCCAGCAGTTACTCGAGGACAGAGTATCAGCCCCAGCATTTT. Protein product: CASSYSRTEYQPQHF.

The V call is TRBV6-4, the J call TRBJ2-3; TRBD2 matches at 8 bases. The CDR3 is 16 residues long. With V trimmed by 3 bases and J by 0 bases, 5 bases remained unmatched. The V gene's germline CDR1 is MRHNA and CDR2 SNTAGT. The CDR3 is CASSDFSGDSTDTQYF. The CDR3 DNA follows: TGTGCCAGCAGTGATTTTAGCGGGGATAGCACAGATACGCAGTATTTT.

The chain employs TRBV7-2 and TRBJ2-7; D unresolved. This CDR3 is 13 amino acids long. Germline lookup yields CDR1 SGHTA and CDR2 FQGNSA. V lost 0 bases and J lost 3, with 6 bases in between. The CDR3 sequence is CASSLAGDYEQYF. The DNA of the CDR3 is TGTGCCAGCAGCTTAGCTGGAGACTACGAGCAGTACTTC.

The chain has TRBV7-8 and TRBJ2-3; TRBD2 matches 10 bases. The V gene end was trimmed by 2 bases and the J gene end by 2 bases; junction bases not matched to a gene: 4. Germline CDR1 SGHVS, CDR2 FQNEAQ. This CDR3 spans 16 amino acids. The CDR3 DNA reads as TGTGCCAGCAGCTTACCTAGCGGGGGACACACAGATACGCAGTATTTT. Translation gives CASSLPSGGHTDTQYF.

The chain links TRBV11-3 to TRBJ2-1; 8 nucleotides align to TRBD1. Germline lookup yields CDR1 SGHNT and CDR2 YENEEA. The junction had 3 bases not matched to a gene; V was cut back by 3 bases and J by 2 bases. The CDR3 is 15 residues long. The CDR3 spells CASSLSGQAYNEQFF. For the CDR3, the DNA is TGTGCCAGCAGCTTGTCGGGACAGGCCTACAATGAGCAGTTCTTC.

This clone was observed a single time. The chain is built from TRBV25-1 and TRBJ2-2, with D tentatively TRBD1 (6 bases). Germline V gives CDR1 MGHDK, CDR2 SYGVNS. There are 11 residues in the CDR3. V lost 6 bases, J lost 9 bases, and 8 bases lay in between. This CDR3 is CASRGAWELFF. The CDR3 coding sequence is TGTGCCAGCAGGGGGGCTTGGGAGCTGTTTTTT.

The CDR3 sequence: CASPGQGTGELFF. The CDR3 DNA reads TGTGCCAGTCCGGGACAGGGCACCGGGGAGCTGTTTTTT. The chain couples TRBV30 to TRBJ2-2; 9 nucleotides align to TRBD1. CDR1 and CDR2 (germline): GTSNPN, SVGIG (reference sequence). With V trimmed by 8 bases and J by 4 bases, 5 bases remained unmatched. The CDR3 is made up of 13 amino acids.

This clone came up a few times. The V gene is TRBV4-3, the J gene TRBJ2-2; 10 bases line up with TRBD2. Germline assignment: CDR1 LGHNA and CDR2 YSLEER. V shed 4 bases, J shed 6 bases, and the junction held 2 bases outside the gene matches. The CDR3 is made up of 14 amino acids. For the CDR3, the DNA is TGCGCCAGCAGCCCCGGGACTAGCGCCGGGGAGCTGTTTTTT. Its protein product is CASSPGTSAGELFF.

The chain has TRBV29-1 and TRBJ2-7; 7 bases are shared with TRBD1. The CDR3 spans 15 residues. The germline gives CDR1 SQVTM, CDR2 ANQGSEA. With V trimmed by 3 bases and J by 2 bases, 10 bases remained unmatched. CDR3 sequence: CSVDRMGQGAYEQYV. The CDR3 nucleotides are TGCAGCGTTGATCGCATGGGGCAGGGGGCCTACGAGCAGTACGTC.

The chain combines TRBV5-1 with TRBJ2-2; 11 bases match TRBD2. The junction had 6 bases not matched to a gene; V was cut back by 7 bases and J by 4 bases. This CDR3 is built from 15 residues. The germline V gene encodes CDR1 SGHRS and CDR2 YFSETQ. Written as DNA, the CDR3 is TGCGCCAGCTTCCCACTAGCGGGGGCCACCGGGGAGCTGTTTTTT. Residues: CASFPLAGATGELFF.

The chain is built from TRBV9 and TRBJ2-2, with no clear D. Looked up from germline, CDR1 is SGDLS and CDR2 is YYNGEE. The CDR3 has 15 amino acids. V was clipped by 0 bases and J by 2 bases, with 8 bases between them. The CDR3 is CASSVGVKNTGELFF. Here the CDR3 DNA reads TGTGCCAGCAGCGTAGGTGTTAAAAACACCGGGGAGCTGTTTTTT.

Only a few counts were recorded for this clone. The chain employs TRBV4-2 and TRBJ1-2, with a tentative D call TRBD1 (5 bases). The germline CDR1 and CDR2 sequences are LGHNA and YNFKEQ. This CDR3 comprises 15 residues. V lost 4 bases and J 2 bases, leaving 14 bases between the germline ends. CDR3 nucleotides: TGTGCCAGCAGCCCGGGACTCCGAAACAACTATGGCTACACCTTC. This sequence encodes CASSPGLRNNYGYTF.

The chain recombines TRBV18 with TRBJ2-7, with 10 positions matching TRBD1. With V trimmed by 5 bases and J by 2 bases, 3 bases remained unmatched. The CDR3 contains 14 residues. The germline CDR1 and CDR2 sequences are KGHSH and LQKENI. The CDR3 reads CASSSGQGPYEQYF. The CDR3 nucleotides read TGTGCCAGCTCATCGGGACAGGGGCCCTACGAGCAGTACTTC.

The CDR3 coding sequence is TGTGCCAGCAGCCCCCGCGCCGACTACAGGGAGAGGGGAACTGAAGCTTTCTTT. It yields the protein CASSPRADYRERGTEAFF. The V gene is TRBV9, the J gene TRBJ1-1; a possible D gene is TRBD1 (6 bases). Trimming removed 4 bases at V and 5 bases at J, with 27 bases between. Germline-derived CDR1 and CDR2 are SGDLS and YYNGEE. The CDR3 is made up of 18 amino acids.

The chain has TRBV4-1 and TRBJ1-4; no firm D call. V lost 0 bases, J lost 8 bases, and 10 bases lay in between. This CDR3 is built from 14 residues. CDR1 is MGHRA, CDR2 YSYEKL, per germline. The CDR3 reads CASSQEASIEKLFF. Written as DNA, the CDR3 is TGCGCCAGCAGCCAAGAGGCCAGTATAGAAAAACTGTTTTTT.

This clone came up once. The chain carries TRBV4-1 and TRBJ2-5; the match to TRBD2 covers 15 bases. V shed 4 bases and J 3 bases; nucleotides not matched to a gene: 15. The CDR3 sequence is 20 residues long. CDR1 and CDR2 from the germline V gene are MGHRA and YSYEKL. The CDR3 sequence is CASSPSPGTSGGRAEETQYF. In nucleotides, the CDR3 is TGCGCCAGCAGCCCCTCTCCCGGGACTAGCGGGGGGCGAGCCGAAGAGACCCAGTACTTC.

The chain links TRBV6-6 to TRBJ2-2, with TRBD1 matching 9 bases. The CDR3 runs 15 residues. V shed 6 bases, J shed 5 bases, and the junction held 7 bases outside the gene matches. Germline V gene data show CDR1 as MNHNY and CDR2 as SVGAGI (reference sequence). The CDR3 nucleotides are TGTGCCAGCAGCCAGGGACAGGGCGAGACCGGGGAGCTGTTTTTT. Translation gives CASSQGQGETGELFF.

The CDR3 loop is CATSRERTGGNQPQHF. CDR3 DNA sequence: TGTGCCACCAGCAGAGAAAGGACAGGGGGGAATCAGCCCCAGCATTTT. This rearrangement joins TRBV15 to TRBJ1-5, with TRBD1 matching over 10 bases. Germline CDR1 LNHNV, CDR2 YYDKDF (reference sequence). V was pared by 0 bases and J by 4 bases, with 3 bases of the junction left unmatched. The CDR3 sequence is 16 residues long.

The rearrangement joins TRBV5-4 to TRBJ2-3; 8 bases are shared with TRBD2. V lost 4 bases, J lost 0 bases, and 4 bases stayed unmatched. Germline values: CDR1 SGHNT, CDR2 YYREEE (reference sequence). This CDR3 is 15 amino acids long. CDR3 DNA sequence: TGTGCCAGCAGCCTTCAGCGGGGGAGCACAGATACGCAGTATTTT. Residues: CASSLQRGSTDTQYF. The whole variable domain, remainder taken from reference TRBV5-4 and TRBJ2-3, is ETGVTQSPTHLIKTRGQQVTLRCSSQSGHNTVSWYQQALGQGPQFIFQYYREEENGRGNFPPRFSGLQFPNYSSELNVNALELDDSALYLCASSLQRGSTDTQYFGPGTRLTVL.

J is TRBJ1-1 and V is TRBV29-1; D is undetermined. The germline V and J ends were trimmed by 1 base and 1 base, with 4 bases remaining between them. Germline CDR1 and CDR2: SQVTM and ANQGSEA. CDR3 length: 12 amino acids. CDR3 nucleotide sequence: TGCAGCGTTGAAGGCAGGAACACTGAAGCTTTCTTT. Translated, it gives CSVEGRNTEAFF.

The chain carries TRBV18 and TRBJ1-4; a possible D gene is TRBD1 (5 bases). This CDR3 contains 15 residues. Germline-derived CDR1 and CDR2 are KGHSH and LQKENI. V shed 6 bases and J shed 7 bases, with 18 bases lying between them. The CDR3 here is CASSGDSLTFEKLFF. CDR3 coding DNA: TGTGCCAGCTCCGGGGACTCGCTAACGTTTGAAAAACTGTTTTTT.

The chain combines TRBV9 with TRBJ1-2; 7 nucleotides line up with TRBD1. The V segment lost 0 bases and the J segment 2 bases; nucleotides outside the gene matches: 4. The CDR3 is 15 amino acids. Germline loops: CDR1 SGDLS, CDR2 YYNGEE. The CDR3 spells CASSVEPGGNYGYTF. The CDR3 coding sequence is TGTGCCAGCAGCGTAGAGCCAGGGGGGAACTATGGCTACACCTTC. The full variable domain, rest sourced from reference TRBV9 and TRBJ1-2, is DSGVTQTPKHLITATGQRVTLRCSPRSGDLSVYWYQQSLDQGLQFLIQYYNGEERAKGNILERFSAQQFPDLHSELNLSSLELGDSALYFCASSVEPGGNYGYTFGSGTRLTVV.

This rearrangement joins TRBV18 to TRBJ2-5; 9 bases line up with TRBD1. Germline V gene sequence: CDR1 KGHSH, CDR2 LQKENI. The CDR3 has 15 amino acids. The junction had 11 bases not matched to a gene; V was cut back by 6 bases and J by 6 bases. The CDR3 DNA reads as TGTGCCAGCTCTAGCCGGGACAGGGTTGGGCAGACCCAGTACTTC. Its translation is CASSSRDRVGQTQYF.

The gene calls are TRBV5-1 and TRBJ2-2, with a tentative D call TRBD1 (6 bases). Germline V gene data show CDR1 as SGHRS and CDR2 as YFSETQ. Trimming took 1 base from V and 7 from J, leaving 14 bases between them. CDR3 length equals 15 residues. The chain's CDR3 is CASSLSQGKDGELFF. The CDR3 nucleotides are TGCGCCAGCAGCTTGAGTCAGGGGAAGGACGGGGAGCTGTTTTTT.

A note on this clone: The junction does not match germline at one end; this may be a read error. J is TRBJ1-5 and V is TRBV7-7; a weak D match, TRBD1 (6 bases). The germline V gene encodes CDR1 SSHAT and CDR2 FNYEAQ (reference sequence). The CDR3 length is 17 residues. The CDR3 DNA reads as TGTGCTAGCAGCTTAGTTAAAAACCGGGACATAGGTCAGCCCCAGCATTTT. It yields the protein CASSLVKNRDIGQPQHF.

The chain employs TRBV24-1 and TRBJ1-1; D possibly corresponds to TRBD1 (6 bases). This CDR3 has 13 residues. The germline gives CDR1 KGHDR, CDR2 SFDVKD. V was trimmed by 8 bases and J by 1 base, leaving 10 bases between them. Here the CDR3 DNA reads TGTGCCACCAAAGAGGGACAGAACACTGAAGCTTTCTTT. This translates into CATKEGQNTEAFF.

For the CDR3, the DNA is TGTGCCAGCAGCCTTTTGGAGCGGGGGAAAGGCTACACCTTC. Translating it yields CASSLLERGKGYTF. The chain has TRBV4-2 and TRBJ1-2; D is perhaps TRBD1 (5 bases). V lost 4 bases to trimming and J lost 8 bases, with 17 bases between them. This CDR3 spans 14 amino acids. Germline CDR1 is LGHNA and CDR2 is YNFKEQ.

The rearrangement joins TRBV5-4 to TRBJ2-3; TRBD2 agrees at 7 bases. The CDR3 is 15 residues long. Trimming took 4 bases from V and 2 from J; bases not matched to a gene: 7. Germline CDR1 SGHNT, CDR2 YYREEE (reference sequence). This chain's CDR3 is CASSPERGYTDTQYF. The CDR3 DNA follows: TGTGCCAGCAGCCCAGAGCGGGGTTACACAGATACGCAGTATTTT. The full variable domain, rest sourced from reference TRBV5-4 and TRBJ2-3, is ETGVTQSPTHLIKTRGQQVTLRCSSQSGHNTVSWYQQALGQGPQFIFQYYREEENGRGNFPPRFSGLQFPNYSSELNVNALELDDSALYLCASSPERGYTDTQYFGPGTRLTVL.